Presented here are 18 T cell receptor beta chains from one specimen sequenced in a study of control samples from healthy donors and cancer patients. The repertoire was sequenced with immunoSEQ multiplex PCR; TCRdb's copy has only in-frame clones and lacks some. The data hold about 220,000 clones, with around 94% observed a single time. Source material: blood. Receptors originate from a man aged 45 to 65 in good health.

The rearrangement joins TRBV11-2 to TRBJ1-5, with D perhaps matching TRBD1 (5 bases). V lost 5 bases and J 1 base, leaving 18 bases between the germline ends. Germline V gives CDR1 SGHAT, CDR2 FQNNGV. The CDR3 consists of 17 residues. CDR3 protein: CASSHTDSAVSNQPQHF. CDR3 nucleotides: TGTGCCAGCAGCCACACCGACAGCGCAGTAAGCAATCAGCCCCAGCATTTT.

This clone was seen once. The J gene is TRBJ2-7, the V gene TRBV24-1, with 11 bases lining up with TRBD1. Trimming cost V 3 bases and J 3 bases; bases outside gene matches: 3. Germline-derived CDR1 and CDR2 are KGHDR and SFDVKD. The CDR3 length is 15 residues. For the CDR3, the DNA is TGTGCCACCAGTGATAAAGGGACAGGGGGCTACGAGCAGTACTTC. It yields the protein CATSDKGTGGYEQYF.

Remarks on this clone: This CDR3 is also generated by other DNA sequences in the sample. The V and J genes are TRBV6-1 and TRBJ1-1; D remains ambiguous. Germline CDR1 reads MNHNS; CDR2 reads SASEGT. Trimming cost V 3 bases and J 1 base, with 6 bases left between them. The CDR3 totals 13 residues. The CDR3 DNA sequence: TGTGCCAGCAGTGAGCAAAAGAACACTGAAGCTTTCTTT. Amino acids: CASSEQKNTEAFF.

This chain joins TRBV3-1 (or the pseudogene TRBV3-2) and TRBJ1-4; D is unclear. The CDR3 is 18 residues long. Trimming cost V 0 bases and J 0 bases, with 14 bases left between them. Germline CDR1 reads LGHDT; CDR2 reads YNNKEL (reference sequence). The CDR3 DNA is TGTGCCAGCAGCCAAGATGGTCACCTTAATCCAACTAATGAAAAACTGTTTTTT. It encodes CASSQDGHLNPTNEKLFF.

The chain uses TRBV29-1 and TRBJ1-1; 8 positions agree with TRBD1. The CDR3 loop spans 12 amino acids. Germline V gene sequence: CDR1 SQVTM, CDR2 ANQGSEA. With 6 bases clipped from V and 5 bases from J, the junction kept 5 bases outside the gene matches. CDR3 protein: CSVRTGRTEAFF. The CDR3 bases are TGCAGCGTACGGACAGGGAGGACTGAAGCTTTCTTT.

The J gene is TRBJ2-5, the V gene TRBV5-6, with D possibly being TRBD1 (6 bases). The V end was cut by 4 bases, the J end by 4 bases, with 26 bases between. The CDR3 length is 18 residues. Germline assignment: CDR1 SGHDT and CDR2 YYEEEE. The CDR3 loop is CASSPTGTSEWLRETQYF. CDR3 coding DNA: TGTGCCAGCAGCCCGACGGGGACATCCGAGTGGCTTAGAGAGACCCAGTACTTC. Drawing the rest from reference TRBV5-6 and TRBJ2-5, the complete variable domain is DAGVTQSPTHLIKTRGQQVTLRCSPKSGHDTVSWYQQALGQGPQFIFQYYEEEERQRGNFPDRFSGHQFPNYSSELNVNALLLGDSALYLCASSPTGTSEWLRETQYFGPGTRLLVL.

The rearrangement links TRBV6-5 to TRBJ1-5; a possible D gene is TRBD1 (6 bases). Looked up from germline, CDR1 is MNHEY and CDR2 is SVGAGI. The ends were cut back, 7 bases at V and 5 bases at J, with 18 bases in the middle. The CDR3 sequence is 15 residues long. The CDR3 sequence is CASKSTGLGDQPQHF. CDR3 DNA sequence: TGTGCCAGCAAATCCACAGGGTTGGGCGATCAGCCCCAGCATTTT.

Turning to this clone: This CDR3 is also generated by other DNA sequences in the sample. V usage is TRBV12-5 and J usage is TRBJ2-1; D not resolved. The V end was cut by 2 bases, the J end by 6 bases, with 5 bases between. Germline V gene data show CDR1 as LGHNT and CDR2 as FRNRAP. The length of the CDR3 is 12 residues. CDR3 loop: CASGLFGNEQFF. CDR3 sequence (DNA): TGTGCTAGTGGTTTGTTTGGCAATGAGCAGTTCTTC.

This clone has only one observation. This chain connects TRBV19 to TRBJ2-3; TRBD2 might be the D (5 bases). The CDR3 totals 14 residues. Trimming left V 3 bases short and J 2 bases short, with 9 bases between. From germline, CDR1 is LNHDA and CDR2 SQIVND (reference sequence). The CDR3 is CASSIGGYTDTQYF. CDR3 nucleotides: TGTGCCAGTAGTATTGGCGGGTACACAGATACGCAGTATTTT.

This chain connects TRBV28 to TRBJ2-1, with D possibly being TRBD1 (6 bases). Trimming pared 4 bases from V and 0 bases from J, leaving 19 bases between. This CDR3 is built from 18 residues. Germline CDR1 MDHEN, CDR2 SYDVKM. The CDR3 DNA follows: TGTGCCAGCAGTTCACCCCCGGACAGAAGGAGCTCCTACAATGAGCAGTTCTTC. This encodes CASSSPPDRRSSYNEQFF.

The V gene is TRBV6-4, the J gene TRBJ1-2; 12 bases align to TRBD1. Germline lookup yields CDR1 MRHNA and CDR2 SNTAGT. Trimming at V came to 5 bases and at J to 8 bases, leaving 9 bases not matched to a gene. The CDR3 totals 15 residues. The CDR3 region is CASSTTGTGGEGYTF. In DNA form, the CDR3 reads TGTGCCAGCAGTACCACCGGGACAGGGGGCGAGGGCTACACCTTC.

CDR3 nucleotides: TGTGCCATCAGGAAGGAGGGGGTGGATAATTCACCCCTCCACTTT. Amino acid sequence: CAIRKEGVDNSPLHF. The J gene is TRBJ1-6, the V gene TRBV10-3, with a possible D match to TRBD1 (6 bases). V lost 6 bases and J 5 bases, leaving 14 bases between the germline ends. Germline assignment: CDR1 ENHRY and CDR2 SYGVKD. There are 15 residues in the CDR3.

CDR3 DNA sequence: TGTGCCAGCAGCGTAGAATATGGGGGAGAGACCCAGTACTTC. It is translated as CASSVEYGGETQYF. V and J are TRBV9 and TRBJ2-5; D could derive from TRBD1 or TRBD2 (5 bases each). The CDR3 runs 14 residues. Germline values: CDR1 SGDLS, CDR2 YYNGEE. Trimming stripped 0 bases from V and 4 bases from J, with 10 bases between.

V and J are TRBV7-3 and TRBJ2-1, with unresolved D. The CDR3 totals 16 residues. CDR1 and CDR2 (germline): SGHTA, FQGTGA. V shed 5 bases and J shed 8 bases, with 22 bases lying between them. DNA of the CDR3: TGTGCCAGCAGCCTCTCTCCCGGACCCCCAACCGATGAGCAGTTCTTC. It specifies CASSLSPGPPTDEQFF.

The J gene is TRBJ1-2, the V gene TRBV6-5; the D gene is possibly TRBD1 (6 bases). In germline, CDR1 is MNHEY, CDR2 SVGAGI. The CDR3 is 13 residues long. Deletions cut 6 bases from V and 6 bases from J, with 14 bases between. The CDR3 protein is CASRLQGTHGYTF. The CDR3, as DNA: TGTGCCAGCAGACTACAGGGTACCCATGGCTACACCTTC.

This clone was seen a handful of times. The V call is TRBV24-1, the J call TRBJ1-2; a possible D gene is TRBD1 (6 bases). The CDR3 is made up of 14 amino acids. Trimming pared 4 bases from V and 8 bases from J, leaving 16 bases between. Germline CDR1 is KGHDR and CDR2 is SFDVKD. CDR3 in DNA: TGTGCCACCAGTGACTTTGGACAGCTTCAAGGCTACACCTTC. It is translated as CATSDFGQLQGYTF.

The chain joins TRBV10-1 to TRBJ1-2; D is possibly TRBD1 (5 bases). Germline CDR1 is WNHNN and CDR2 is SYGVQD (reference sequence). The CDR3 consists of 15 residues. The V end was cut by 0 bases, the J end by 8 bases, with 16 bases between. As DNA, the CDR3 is TGCGCCAGCAGTGAGTCCCCCATCGGGGGTGGCGGCTACACCTTC. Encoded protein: CASSESPIGGGGYTF.

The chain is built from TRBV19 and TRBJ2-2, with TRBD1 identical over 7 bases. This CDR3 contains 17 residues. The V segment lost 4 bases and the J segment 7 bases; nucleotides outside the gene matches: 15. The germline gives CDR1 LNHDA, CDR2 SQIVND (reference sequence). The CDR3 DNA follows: TGTGCCAGTAGTAAGGACAGGCGTCAAAAGGGTCACGGGGAGCTGTTTTTT. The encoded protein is CASSKDRRQKGHGELFF.